Included here is one T cell receptor (beta chain) sequence, with context. This sample was included in a study of control samples from healthy donors and cancer patients. Profiling relied on immunoSEQ multiplex PCR, and the TCRdb table lists in-frame clones only, not all of them. The data show roughly 220,000 clones, with around 94% seen just once and roughly 1.6% held by the top ten. Germline loops: CDR1 MNHEY, CDR2 SMNVEV (reference sequence). There are 12 residues in the CDR3. Deletions cut 5 bases from V and 4 bases from J, with 6 bases between. This TCR was sampled from a man aged 50 to 60 in good health. The source material was blood. The chain couples TRBV27 to TRBJ2-1; D not resolved. The CDR3 loop reads CASSQNYNEQFF. The CDR3 nucleotides are TGTGCCAGCAGTCAAAATTACAATGAGCAGTTCTTC.